These T cell receptor beta chains were read from a single sample in a study of T-cell reconstitution after alpha-beta-depleted transplantation in children. MiXCR, applied by TCRdb to the PCR reads, yields one record per CDR3 protein. This repertoire shows 200,000 to 300,000 distinct CDR3 sequences, roughly a quarter found once; its top ten account for about 5%. The specimen was PBMCs, mostly from graft donor cells, collected 360 days after TCRalphabeta/CD19-depleted stem cell transplant. These receptors came from a female patient aged 2-10 years who had a stem cell transplant for congenital amegakaryocytic thrombocytopenia, so the T cells may come from the graft donor. Each CDR3 is given with its conserved first and last residue. A D gene is named only where the DNA matches it firmly. Expanded clones are given a class, and other clones once, few, many or no size at all.

TRBJ2-5,few,.,TRBV5-1,TGCGCCAGCAGCATAGGGACAATGGAGACCCAGTACTTC,CASSIGTMETQYF
TRBJ2-7,.,TRBD2,TRBV5-1,TGCGCCAGCAGCCGCGTACTAGCGGGAGGATTGGTCTCCTACGAGCAGTACTTC,CASSRVLAGGLVSYEQYF
TRBJ1-5,.,TRBD1,TRBV20-1,TGCAGTGCTAGAGGGTCGACAGGGGAACAGCCCCAGCATTTT,CSARGSTGEQPQHF
TRBJ2-1,.,TRBD2,TRBV20-1,TGCAGTGCTAAGGCGGGAGTAAGAGATGAGCAGTTCTTC,CSAKAGVRDEQFF
TRBJ2-5,.,.,TRBV4-1,TGCGCCAGCAGCCAAGCGGTACGGGGAGATTTATGGGAGACCCAGTACTTC,CASSQAVRGDLWETQYF
TRBJ2-1,.,.,TRBV4-3,TGCGCCAGCAGCCAAGATCGGGGCGGGGAGCAGTTCTTC,CASSQDRGGEQFF
TRBJ2-1,few,.,TRBV5-5,TGTGCCAGCAACACCCCTTTACTTCCAGGGGTGGGTGGTAATGAGCAGTTCTTC,CASNTPLLPGVGGNEQFF
TRBJ2-1,many,TRBD2,TRBV20-1,TGCAGTGCTAGAGCCACGGGGGGAGGGGAGCAGTTCTTC,CSARATGGGEQFF
TRBJ2-7,few,.,TRBV28,TGTGCCAGCAGGCACGAAGGACTCGTGAGCTCCTACGAGCAGTACTTC,CASRHEGLVSSYEQYF
TRBJ2-3,few,TRBD2,TRBV12-3/TRBV12-4,TGTGCCAGCAGTCTCGGGACTATGATTTCAACAGATACGCAGTATTTT,CASSLGTMISTDTQYF
TRBJ2-1,.,TRBD2,TRBV4-1,TGCGCCAGCAGCCAAGATCCCCTAGCGGGGCCCTACAATGAGCAGTTCTTC,CASSQDPLAGPYNEQFF
TRBJ2-3,few,.,TRBV4-2,TGTGCCAGCAGCCAAGTACCGGAGACAAGGAGGCTGGCAGATACGCAGTATTTT,CASSQVPETRRLADTQYF
TRBJ2-1,.,.,TRBV6-4,TGTGCCAGCAGTGACAGCTCCTACAATGAGCAGTTCTTC,CASSDSSYNEQFF
TRBJ2-3,.,TRBD2,TRBV3-1,TGTGCCAGCAGCCAGGAATTTGGGACTAGCGGGAGTAAGAGGATGAAGGAAGATACGCAGTATTTT,CASSQEFGTSGSKRMKEDTQYF
TRBJ2-7,.,TRBD1,TRBV13,TGTGCCAGCAGCTTAGCGGGACAGGGTTACGAGCAGTACTTC,CASSLAGQGYEQYF
TRBJ1-4,.,.,TRBV28,TGTGCCAGCAGTTTATTCAGGGGAGCAACTAATGAAAAACTGTTTTTT,CASSLFRGATNEKLFF
TRBJ2-1,many,.,TRBV11-2,TGTGCCAGCAGCTTAGAGGACAATGAGCAGTTCTTC,CASSLEDNEQFF
TRBJ2-2,few,.,TRBV6-2/TRBV6-3,TGTGCCAGCAGTGACAACACCGGGGAGCTGTTTTTT,CASSDNTGELFF
TRBJ2-3,.,TRBD2,TRBV5-1,TGCGCCAGCAGCTTGGCTGGCGGGAGCGCTTCCACAGATACGCAGTATTTT,CASSLAGGSASTDTQYF
TRBJ1-1,few,.,TRBV10-3,TGTGCCATCAGTGAGTCGGACATGAACACTGAAGCTTTCTTT,CAISESDMNTEAFF
TRBJ2-2,few,TRBD2,TRBV28,TGTGCCAGTCTCCAGGGGTGGGGACTAGGACTAGCGGGTAACACCGGGGAGCTGTTTTTT,CASLQGWGLGLAGNTGELFF
TRBJ2-5,.,.,TRBV30,TGTGCCTGGGGAAAGGGACTGTGGGGCCTGGAGACCCAGTACTTC,CAWGKGLWGLETQYF
TRBJ1-5,few,TRBD1,TRBV2,TGTGCCAGCAGTCGGGACAGACGGATTCCTAGCAATCAGCCCCAGCATTTT,CASSRDRRIPSNQPQHF
TRBJ2-3,.,.,TRBV5-1,TGCGCCAGCAGCTTGGCTTCTAGAATGACAGATACGCAGTATTTT,CASSLASRMTDTQYF
TRBJ2-5,few,TRBD2,TRBV20-1,TGCAGTGCCAAGTTGGCGGGGGGCCCGGGAACCCAGTACTTC,CSAKLAGGPGTQYF
TRBJ2-7,.,.,TRBV20-1,TGCAGTGCTAGTAGAAACGGGAAAACGCACGAGCAGTACTTC,CSASRNGKTHEQYF
TRBJ2-7,few,TRBD2,TRBV20-1,TGCAGTGCTAGAGATCTAGCGGGGGGCTTCTCCTACGAGCAGTACTTC,CSARDLAGGFSYEQYF
TRBJ1-1,.,.,TRBV7-6,TGTGCCAGCAGCCCATTGCCGGAACCGAACACTGAAGCTTTCTTT,CASSPLPEPNTEAFF
TRBJ2-4,.,.,TRBV12-3/TRBV12-4,TGTGCCAGCAGTGCGATGAGGACGGGGAAGGGGGCCAAAAACATTCAGTACTTC,CASSAMRTGKGAKNIQYF
TRBJ2-3,.,.,TRBV6-1,TGTGCCAGCAGTGAGGGTGGGCCCCGAGCAGATACGCAGTATTTT,CASSEGGPRADTQYF
TRBJ2-1,few,.,TRBV7-8,TGTGCCAGCAGCTTATGGAGCCCCCACAATGAGCAGTTCTTC,CASSLWSPHNEQFF
TRBJ2-2,few,TRBD2,TRBV11-1,TGTGCCAGCAGCTGGCCCGGGACTAGCGGGGTATTCCCTCACACCGGGGAGCTGTTTTTT,CASSWPGTSGVFPHTGELFF
TRBJ2-7,many,TRBD2,TRBV12-3/TRBV12-4,TGTGCCAGCAGTCCATCTAGCGGGAGTTGGTCCTACGAGCAGTACTTC,CASSPSSGSWSYEQYF
TRBJ2-3,few,.,TRBV12-3/TRBV12-4,TGTGCCAGCAGTTTGAGTGAGGGATTAGATACGCAGTATTTT,CASSLSEGLDTQYF
TRBJ2-1,few,TRBD2,TRBV20-1,TGCAGTGCTATTTTCGGGACTAGCGGGATGTACAATGAGCAGTTCTTC,CSAIFGTSGMYNEQFF
TRBJ2-2,few,.,TRBV4-2,TGTGCCAGCAGCCAAGATGGCCAGCGGTCCCCCGGGGAGCTGTTTTTT,CASSQDGQRSPGELFF
TRBJ2-7,.,TRBD2,TRBV28,TGTGCCAGCAGTAGCCTAGCGGGAGGCCGCTCCTACGAGCAGTACTTC,CASSSLAGGRSYEQYF
TRBJ2-1,.,.,TRBV14,TGTGCCAGCAGCCAAGACCTAGACAGCCGAGGGTGGTTCTTC,CASSQDLDSRGWFF
TRBJ1-1,.,TRBD1,TRBV19,TGTGCCAGTAGCGACAGGGGGCTCTCTGAAGCTTTCTTT,CASSDRGLSEAFF
TRBJ2-7,.,.,TRBV5-5,TGTGCCAGCAGCCTTACAATTCCAGTTGAGCAGTACTTC,CASSLTIPVEQYF
TRBJ1-1,.,TRBD1,TRBV28,TGTGCCAGCAGTTTCAGATTGGTAGGGGGCTTCAACACTGAAGCTTTCTTT,CASSFRLVGGFNTEAFF
TRBJ2-7,few,.,TRBV4-1,TGCGCCAGCAGCCAAGCGAGCGGCGCCTACGAGCAGTACTTC,CASSQASGAYEQYF
TRBJ2-7,.,TRBD2,TRBV6-2/TRBV6-3,TGTGCCAGCAGTTATCCGACTAGCGGGGCGACCTACGAGCAGTACTTC,CASSYPTSGATYEQYF